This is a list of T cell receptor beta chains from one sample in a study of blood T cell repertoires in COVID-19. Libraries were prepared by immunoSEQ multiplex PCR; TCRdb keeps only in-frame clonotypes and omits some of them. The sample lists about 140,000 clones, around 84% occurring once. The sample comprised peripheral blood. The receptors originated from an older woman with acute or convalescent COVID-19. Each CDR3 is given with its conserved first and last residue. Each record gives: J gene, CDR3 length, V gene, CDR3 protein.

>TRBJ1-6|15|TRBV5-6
CASSLTGSYNSPLHF
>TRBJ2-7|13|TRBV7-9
CASSYGGSYEQYF
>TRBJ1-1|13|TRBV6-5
CATTGTGNTEAFF
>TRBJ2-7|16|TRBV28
CASSLRFGQGADEQYF
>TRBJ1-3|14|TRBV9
CASGGSSSGNTIYF
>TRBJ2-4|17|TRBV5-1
CASSLFSGGASKNIQYF
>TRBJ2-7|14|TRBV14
CASSLGLAAGEQYF
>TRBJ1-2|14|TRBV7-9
CASSSDRNLYGYTF
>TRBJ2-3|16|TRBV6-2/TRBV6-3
CASSRTSPLSTDTQYF
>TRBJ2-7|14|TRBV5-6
CASSHSGGAYEQYF
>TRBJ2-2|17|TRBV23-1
CASSQQDRGRITGELFF
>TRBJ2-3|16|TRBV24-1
CATSDPGTGGTDTQYF
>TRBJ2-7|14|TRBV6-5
CASRRTGGTYEQYF
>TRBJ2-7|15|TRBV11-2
CASIRSQGVPYEQYF
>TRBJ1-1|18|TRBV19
CASSIVSGDGPMNTEAFF
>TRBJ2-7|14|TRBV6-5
CASSRPGHPYEQYF
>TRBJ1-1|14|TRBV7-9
CASSQTEVYAEAFF
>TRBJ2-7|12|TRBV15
CATSRDAAERYF
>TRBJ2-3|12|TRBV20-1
CSASAGSDTQYF
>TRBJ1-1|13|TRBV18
CASSSDRATEAFF
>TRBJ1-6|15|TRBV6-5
CASRPPGQSNSPLHF
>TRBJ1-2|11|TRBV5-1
CASSPGQALTF
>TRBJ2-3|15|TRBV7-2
CASSSLTGRTDTQYF
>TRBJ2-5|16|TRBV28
CASSFEGGLTQETQYF
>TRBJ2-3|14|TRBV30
CAWSSGTSADTQYF
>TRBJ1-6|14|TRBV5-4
CASSGGRGNSPLHF
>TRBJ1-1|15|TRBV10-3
CAISAATGTNTEAFF
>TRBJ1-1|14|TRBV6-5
CASSSRDSLIRAFF
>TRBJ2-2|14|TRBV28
CASKRGDRGGELFF
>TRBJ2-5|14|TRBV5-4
CASSLDRGKETQYF
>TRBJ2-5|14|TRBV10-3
CAIRTSGGQETQYF
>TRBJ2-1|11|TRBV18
CASSLDRGQFF
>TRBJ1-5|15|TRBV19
CASSRRRGDNQPQHF
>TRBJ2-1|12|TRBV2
CAWGTGRDEQFF
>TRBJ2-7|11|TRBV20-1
CSATDTYEQYF
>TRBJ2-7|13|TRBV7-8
CASFREPGGEQYF
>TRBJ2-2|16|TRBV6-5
CASSYRGGSNTGELFF
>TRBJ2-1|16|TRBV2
CASSDTAGGLYNEQFF
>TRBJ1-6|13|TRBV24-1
CATRERENSPLHF
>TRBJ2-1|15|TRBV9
CASSVTGLGYNEQFF
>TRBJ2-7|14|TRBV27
CASRRQRGAYEQYF
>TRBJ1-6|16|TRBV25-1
CASSETRGWGGSPLHF
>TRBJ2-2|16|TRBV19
CASSILGAANTGELFF
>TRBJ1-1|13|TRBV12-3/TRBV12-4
CASSPRTVTEAFF
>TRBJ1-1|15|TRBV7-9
CASSPLQGLNTEAFF
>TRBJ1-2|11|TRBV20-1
CSVGTGPSYTF
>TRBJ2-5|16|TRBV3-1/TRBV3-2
CASSQENGGAAETQYF
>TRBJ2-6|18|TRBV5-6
CASSLRQWATSGANVLTF
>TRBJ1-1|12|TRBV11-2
CASSFPGFEAFF